This T cell receptor (beta chain) was identified during a study of T cell responses to AZD1222 COVID-19 vaccine (dated by TCRdb to the early 2020s). General notes on the study: TCR sequencing was performed for some 250 trial participants, of whom about 200 were given two doses of AZD1222 and around 25 were given two doses of MenACWY control vaccine. Enrollment into the trials was organized by age into subgroups of 18-55, 56-69 and 70-plus years, and those subgroups contained roughly 150, 30 and 60 TCR-sequenced participants, respectively.

The full study reports these points: Vaccine-associated CD4 TCRs spanned the whole spike protein, with dominant responses in regions 160-218 and 743-854. Epitopes outside the regions mutated in the B.1.351 and B.1.1.7 variants were reportedly recognized by nearly half of the unique spike-specific TCRs. Spike-specific TCR breadth and depth rose significantly after two AZD1222 doses compared with day 0 and with MenACWY recipients. The 56-69-year group was small, and its depth increase did not reach significance, likely because of low power. Conclusions about previously exposed vaccinees are limited because only a handful of AZD1222 recipients were SARS-CoV-2 seropositive at baseline. Participants were mostly white British and included more females than males, and it was suggested by the authors that clonal diversity may have been underestimated. Because no day 14 peak-response samples were available, the repertoires could be characterized only after the peak T cell response.

As regards this clone: The antigen it recognizes is unknown. No much larger clone is present one base from it, and per-base qualities are unavailable.

In light of the paper, this sample's time point label describes: about 28 days (+/-7) after the second vaccine dose. AZD1222 recipients whose second dose came at about 4 weeks and those whose second dose came at about 12 weeks were combined into one group, since spike-specific TCR depth and breadth did not differ between the two schedules. Vaccinee samples were obtained from the UK trials COV001 and COV002, which included a single-blind randomized controlled phase 2/3 trial of AZD1222 (ChAdOx1 nCoV-19) in healthy adults. Trial participant PBMC samples were collected at day 0 and day 28 after the second dose for TCRbeta chain sequencing. The CDR3 regions of human TCRbeta chains were analyzed by immunosequencing. In the authors' own workflow: TCRs in the repertoires were compared against a reference library of SARS-CoV-2-specific TCRs that had been generated with the MIRA antigen-specificity platform. Breadth was defined as the fraction of unique TCRs that were SARS-CoV-2-associated. Depth was defined as the fraction of total T cells that were SARS-CoV-2-associated. Each spike-specific TCR was assigned to its reactive spike region and to a CD4 or CD8 class using the MIRA data. Log10-transformed breadth and depth values were compared by one-way ANOVA with Sidak's multiple comparisons tests. TCRdb took this table from immuneACCESS and kept in-frame rearrangements with V and J called. Such tables lack part of the clones; where checked against another copy, unresolved V genes explain under half of the gap, and the rest is unexplained. V and J calls and clone size are given by that table; D and trimming were obtained from the DNA. Recorded for this sample are about 110,000 clones; approximately 90% of them occurred a single time. In total, the top ten clones hold over 12% of the sample.

The sample in question was peripheral blood, obtained 28 days after the second AZD1222 dose. The receptor's source is an adult who received the AZD1222 COVID-19 vaccine.

The bases are TGCGCCAGCAGCTTGGCCGAGGGTTTTGGGTACGAGCAGTACTTC. Translated, it gives CASSLAEGFGYEQYF. The V gene is TRBV5-1 and the J gene is TRBJ2-7; the D gene is possibly TRBD2, with 5 bases matching. Per the germline V gene, SGHRS is the CDR1 and YFSETQ is the CDR2. The CDR3 runs 15 residues from the cysteine to the phenylalanine. Only the CDR3 region is kept as DNA, spanning 45 bases read in frame from base 1. Cut back by 0 bases and 4 bases, the V and J ends lie 14 bases apart. Extended through the reference TRBV5-1 and TRBJ2-7 proteins, this CDR3 yields the full variable domain: KAGVTQTPRYLIKTRGQQVTLSCSPISGHRSVSWYQQTPGQGLQFLFEYFSETQRNKGNFPGRFSGRQFSNSRSEMNVSTLELGDSALYLCASSLAEGFGYEQYFGPGTRLTVT.